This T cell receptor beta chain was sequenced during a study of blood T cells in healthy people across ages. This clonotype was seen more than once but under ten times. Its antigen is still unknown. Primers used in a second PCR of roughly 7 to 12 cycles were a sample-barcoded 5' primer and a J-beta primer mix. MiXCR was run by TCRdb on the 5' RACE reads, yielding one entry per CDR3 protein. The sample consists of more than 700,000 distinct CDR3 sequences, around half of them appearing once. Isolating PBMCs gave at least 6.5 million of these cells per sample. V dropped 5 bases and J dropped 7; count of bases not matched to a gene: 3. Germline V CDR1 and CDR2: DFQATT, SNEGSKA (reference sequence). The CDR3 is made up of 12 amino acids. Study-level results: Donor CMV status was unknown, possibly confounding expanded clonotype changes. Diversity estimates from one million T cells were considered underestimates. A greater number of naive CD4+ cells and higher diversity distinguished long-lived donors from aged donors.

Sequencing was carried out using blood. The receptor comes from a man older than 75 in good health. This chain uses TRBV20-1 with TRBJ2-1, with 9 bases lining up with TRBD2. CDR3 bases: TGCAGTGCTTCGACTAGCGGTAATGAGCAGTTCTTC. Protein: CSASTSGNEQFF.